This is a list of T cell receptor beta chains from one sample in a study of blood T cell repertoires in COVID-19. Here immunoSEQ multiplex PCR was the method, and the copy in TCRdb shows in-frame clones only, minus some. The data hold 200,000 to 250,000 clones, with around 88% observed a single time. Source material: peripheral blood. Receptors were obtained from a young man with active or convalescent COVID-19. CDR3s leave out the opening cysteine and the closing phenylalanine or tryptophan.

CDR3 protein: ASSEADRSSGNTIY
J gene: TRBJ1-3
V gene: TRBV6-1

CDR3 protein: ASSSTGQDPSYEQY
J gene: TRBJ2-7
V gene: TRBV6-5

CDR3 protein: ASSQGADEQF
J gene: TRBJ2-1
V gene: TRBV4-1

CDR3 protein: ASSLAGGSHGYT
J gene: TRBJ1-2
V gene: TRBV19

CDR3 protein: ASSSHPGQGQF
J gene: TRBJ2-1
V gene: TRBV7-3

CDR3 protein: ASSKALDPPGTDSGNTIY
J gene: TRBJ1-3
V gene: TRBV21-1

CDR3 protein: ASWGGASPRRVGGELF
J gene: TRBJ2-2
V gene: TRBV19

CDR3 protein: ATSGTGNIDEQF
J gene: TRBJ2-1
V gene: TRBV10-3

CDR3 protein: ASVSRTDINQPQH
J gene: TRBJ1-5
V gene: TRBV6-6

CDR3 protein: ASKRSQDSNQPQH
J gene: TRBJ1-5
V gene: TRBV6-5

CDR3 protein: ASSLVPAKRLNYGYT
J gene: TRBJ1-2
V gene: TRBV5-1

CDR3 protein: ASSSTSGREHGELF
J gene: TRBJ2-2
V gene: TRBV5-1

CDR3 protein: ASSLRQQLQETQY
J gene: TRBJ2-5
V gene: TRBV3-1/TRBV3-2

CDR3 protein: ATPLSGGTYEQY
J gene: TRBJ2-7
V gene: TRBV19

CDR3 protein: ASRYTDTQY
J gene: TRBJ2-3
V gene: TRBV12-3/TRBV12-4

CDR3 protein: ASSPSRRNTEAF
J gene: TRBJ1-1
V gene: TRBV3-1/TRBV3-2

CDR3 protein: ASSLSTRLNEQF
J gene: TRBJ2-1
V gene: TRBV7-9

CDR3 protein: ATSGTGLDEQF
J gene: TRBJ2-1
V gene: TRBV11-2

CDR3 protein: ASSQGTRLAASTDTQY
J gene: TRBJ2-3
V gene: TRBV4-1

CDR3 protein: ATSRGSEKALSQY
J gene: TRBJ2-5
V gene: TRBV15

CDR3 protein: ASTPRGGMNTEAF
J gene: TRBJ1-1
V gene: TRBV7-6

CDR3 protein: ASSLEFGNTEAF
J gene: TRBJ1-1
V gene: TRBV5-1

CDR3 protein: ASSLDMAGGPTDTQY
J gene: TRBJ2-3
V gene: TRBV7-2

CDR3 protein: ASSEAGPTKNIQY
J gene: TRBJ2-4
V gene: TRBV2

CDR3 protein: ASTALGTGNTGELF
J gene: TRBJ2-2
V gene: TRBV27

CDR3 protein: ASSLFSGTYEQY
J gene: TRBJ2-7
V gene: TRBV5-1

CDR3 protein: ASSLLARSDNQPQH
J gene: TRBJ1-5
V gene: TRBV28

CDR3 protein: ASSLGTGVGGETQY
J gene: TRBJ2-5
V gene: TRBV5-1

CDR3 protein: ASSGTTAGTGELF
J gene: TRBJ2-2
V gene: TRBV19

CDR3 protein: ASSALVRTTLFEQY
J gene: TRBJ2-7
V gene: TRBV11-2

CDR3 protein: ASSARAESSYNEQF
J gene: TRBJ2-1
V gene: TRBV2

CDR3 protein: SASFPTSGSYEQY
J gene: TRBJ2-7
V gene: TRBV20-1

CDR3 protein: ASSLSGAVRRGEKLF
J gene: TRBJ1-4
V gene: TRBV28

CDR3 protein: ASSWTLAGGYYEQY
J gene: TRBJ2-7
V gene: TRBV28